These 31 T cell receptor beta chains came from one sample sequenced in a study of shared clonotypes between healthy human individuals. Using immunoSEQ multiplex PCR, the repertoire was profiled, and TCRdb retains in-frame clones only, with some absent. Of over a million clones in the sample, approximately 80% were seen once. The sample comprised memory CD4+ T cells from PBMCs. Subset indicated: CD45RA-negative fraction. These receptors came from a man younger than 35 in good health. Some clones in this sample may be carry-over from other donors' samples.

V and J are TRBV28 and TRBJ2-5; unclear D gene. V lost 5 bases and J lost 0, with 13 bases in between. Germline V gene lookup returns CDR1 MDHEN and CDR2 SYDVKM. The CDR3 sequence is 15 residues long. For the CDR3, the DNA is TGTGCCAGCAGTGAGAAGGACGGTTACCAAGAGACCCAGTACTTC. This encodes CASSEKDGYQETQYF.

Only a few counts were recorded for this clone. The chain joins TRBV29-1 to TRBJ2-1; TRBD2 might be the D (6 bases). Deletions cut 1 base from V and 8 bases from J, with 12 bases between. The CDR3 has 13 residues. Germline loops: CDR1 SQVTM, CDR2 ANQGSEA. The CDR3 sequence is CSVEGTKFDEQFF. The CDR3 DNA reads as TGCAGCGTTGAAGGGACTAAGTTTGATGAGCAGTTCTTC.

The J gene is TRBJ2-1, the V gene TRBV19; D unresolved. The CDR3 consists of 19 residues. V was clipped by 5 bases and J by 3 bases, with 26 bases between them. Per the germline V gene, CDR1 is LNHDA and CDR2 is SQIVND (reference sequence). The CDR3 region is CASSLRPPTIKIRYNEQFF. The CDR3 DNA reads TGTGCCAGTAGTCTCCGGCCCCCTACTATAAAGATCCGCTACAATGAGCAGTTCTTC.

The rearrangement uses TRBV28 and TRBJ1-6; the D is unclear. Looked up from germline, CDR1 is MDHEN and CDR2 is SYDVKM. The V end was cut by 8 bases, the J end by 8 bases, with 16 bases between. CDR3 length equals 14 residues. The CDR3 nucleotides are TGTGCCAGCGGCCCCGGCGCAGAAGATTCACCCCTCCACTTT. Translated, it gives CASGPGAEDSPLHF.

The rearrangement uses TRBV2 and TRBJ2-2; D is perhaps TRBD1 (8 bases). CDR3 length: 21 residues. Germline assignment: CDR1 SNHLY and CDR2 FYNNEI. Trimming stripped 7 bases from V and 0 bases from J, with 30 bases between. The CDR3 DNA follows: TGTGCCAGCAACGGACAGGGAGGATTAGCGGGCGCCCCCTCGAACACCGGGGAGCTGTTTTTT. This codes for CASNGQGGLAGAPSNTGELFF.

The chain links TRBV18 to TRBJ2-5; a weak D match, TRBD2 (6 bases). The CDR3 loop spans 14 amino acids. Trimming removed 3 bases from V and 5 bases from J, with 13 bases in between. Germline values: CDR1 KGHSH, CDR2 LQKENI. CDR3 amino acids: CASSPERAGETQYF. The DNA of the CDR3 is TGTGCCAGCTCACCGGAGCGGGCCGGCGAGACCCAGTACTTC.

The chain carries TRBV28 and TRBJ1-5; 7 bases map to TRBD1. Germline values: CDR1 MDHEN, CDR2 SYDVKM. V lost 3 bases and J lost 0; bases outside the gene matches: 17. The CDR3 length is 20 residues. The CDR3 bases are TGTGCCAGCAGTTTCACCCTCTCGACAGGGAGGGTAGCTAGCAATCAGCCCCAGCATTTT. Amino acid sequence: CASSFTLSTGRVASNQPQHF.

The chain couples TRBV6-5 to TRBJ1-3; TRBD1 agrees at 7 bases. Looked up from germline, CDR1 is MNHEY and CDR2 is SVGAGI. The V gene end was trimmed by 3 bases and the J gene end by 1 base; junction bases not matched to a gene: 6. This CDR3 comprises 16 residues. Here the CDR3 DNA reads TGTGCCAGCAGTTATTGGTCAGGGGGATCTGGAAACACCATATATTTT. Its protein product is CASSYWSGGSGNTIYF.

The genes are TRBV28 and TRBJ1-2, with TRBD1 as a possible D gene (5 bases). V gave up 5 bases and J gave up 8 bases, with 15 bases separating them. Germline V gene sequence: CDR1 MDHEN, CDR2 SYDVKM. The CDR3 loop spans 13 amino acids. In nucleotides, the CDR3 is TGTGCCAGCAGTAAGAGGGGTTTGGGCGGCTACACCTTC. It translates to CASSKRGLGGYTF.

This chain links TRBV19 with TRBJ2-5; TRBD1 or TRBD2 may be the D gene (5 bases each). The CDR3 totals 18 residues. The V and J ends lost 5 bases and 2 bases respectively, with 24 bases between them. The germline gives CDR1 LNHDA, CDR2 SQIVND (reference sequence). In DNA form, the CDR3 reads TGTGCCAGTAGTCCCCGTCGAGGGGTAGGGGCGAGGCAAGAGACCCAGTACTTC. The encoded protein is CASSPRRGVGARQETQYF.

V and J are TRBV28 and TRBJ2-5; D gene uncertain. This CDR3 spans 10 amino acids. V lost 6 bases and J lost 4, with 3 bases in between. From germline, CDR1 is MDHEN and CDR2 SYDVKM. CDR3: CASRAETQYF. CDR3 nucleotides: TGTGCCAGCAGGGCAGAGACCCAGTACTTC.

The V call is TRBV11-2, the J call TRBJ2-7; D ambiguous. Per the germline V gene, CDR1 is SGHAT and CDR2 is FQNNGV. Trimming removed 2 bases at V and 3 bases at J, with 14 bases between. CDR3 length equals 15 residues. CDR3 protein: CASSLTMATDYEQYF. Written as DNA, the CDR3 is TGTGCCAGCAGCTTAACGATGGCTACAGACTACGAGCAGTACTTC.

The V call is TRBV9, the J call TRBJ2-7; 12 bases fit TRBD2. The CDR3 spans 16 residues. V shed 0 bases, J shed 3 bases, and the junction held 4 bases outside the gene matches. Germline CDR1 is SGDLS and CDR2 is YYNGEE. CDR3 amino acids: CASSVDRTSGNYEQYF. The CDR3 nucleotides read TGTGCCAGCAGCGTAGATAGGACTAGCGGGAACTACGAGCAGTACTTC. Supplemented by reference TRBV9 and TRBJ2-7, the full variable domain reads DSGVTQTPKHLITATGQRVTLRCSPRSGDLSVYWYQQSLDQGLQFLIQYYNGEERAKGNILERFSAQQFPDLHSELNLSSLELGDSALYFCASSVDRTSGNYEQYFGPGTRLTVT.

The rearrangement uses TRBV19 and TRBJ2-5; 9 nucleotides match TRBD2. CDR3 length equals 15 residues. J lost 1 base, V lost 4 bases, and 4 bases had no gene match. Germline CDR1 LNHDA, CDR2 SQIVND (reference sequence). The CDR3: CASSSLTSGQETQYF. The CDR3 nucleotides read TGTGCCAGTAGTAGCCTGACTAGCGGCCAAGAGACCCAGTACTTC.

CDR3 nucleotide sequence: TGTGCCAGCAGCTTTACAGGGGGATCAGGAAACACCATATATTTT. Translating it yields CASSFTGGSGNTIYF. This sequence joins TRBV5-4 and TRBJ1-3; 8 nucleotides align to TRBD1. The V and J ends lost 2 bases and 4 bases, in that order; junction bases with no gene match: 5. CDR1 and CDR2 from the germline V gene are SGHNT and YYREEE (reference sequence). The CDR3 runs 15 residues.

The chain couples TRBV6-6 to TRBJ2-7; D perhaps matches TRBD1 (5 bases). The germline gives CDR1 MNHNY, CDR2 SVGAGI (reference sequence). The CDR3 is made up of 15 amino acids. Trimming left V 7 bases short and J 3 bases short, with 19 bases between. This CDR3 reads CASTRAQGPSYEQYF. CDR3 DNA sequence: TGTGCCAGCACCCGCGCCCAGGGCCCCAGCTACGAGCAGTACTTC.

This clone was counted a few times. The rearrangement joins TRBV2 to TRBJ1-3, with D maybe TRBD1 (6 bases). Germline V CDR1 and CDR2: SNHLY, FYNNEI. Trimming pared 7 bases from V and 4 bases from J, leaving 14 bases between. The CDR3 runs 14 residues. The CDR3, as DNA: TGTGCCAGCAAATTGGACAGATTAGGAAACACCATATATTTT. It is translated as CASKLDRLGNTIYF.

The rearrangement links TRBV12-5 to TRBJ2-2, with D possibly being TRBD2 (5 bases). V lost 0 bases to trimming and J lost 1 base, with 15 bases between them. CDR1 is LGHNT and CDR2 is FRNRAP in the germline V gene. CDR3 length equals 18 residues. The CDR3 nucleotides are TGTGCTAGTGGTTTGGTTTCGGGATTAATTGGGAACACCGGGGAGCTGTTTTTT. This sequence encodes CASGLVSGLIGNTGELFF.

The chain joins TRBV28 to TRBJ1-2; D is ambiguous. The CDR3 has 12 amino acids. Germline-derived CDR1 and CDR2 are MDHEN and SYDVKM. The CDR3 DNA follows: TGTGTGGCCTCCGCCCCAAACTATGGCTACACCTTC. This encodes CVASAPNYGYTF.

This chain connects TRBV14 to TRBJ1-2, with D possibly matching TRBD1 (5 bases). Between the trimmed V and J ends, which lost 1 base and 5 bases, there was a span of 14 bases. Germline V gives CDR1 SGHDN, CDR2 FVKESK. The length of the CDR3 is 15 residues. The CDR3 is CASSQVLGTLYGYTF. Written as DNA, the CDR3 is TGTGCCAGCAGCCAAGTGTTGGGGACCCTATATGGCTACACCTTC.

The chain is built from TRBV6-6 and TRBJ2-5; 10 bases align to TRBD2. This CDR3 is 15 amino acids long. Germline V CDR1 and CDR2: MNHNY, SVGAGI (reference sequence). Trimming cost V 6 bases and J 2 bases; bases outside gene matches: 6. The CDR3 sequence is CASSRGLAAQETQYF. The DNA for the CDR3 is TGTGCCAGCAGCCGAGGACTAGCGGCTCAAGAGACCCAGTACTTC.

CDR3 DNA: TGCAGCGTCACTAGGGGGGTCGGATCCTACAATGAGCAGTTCTTC. Translated: CSVTRGVGSYNEQFF. V is TRBV29-1 and J is TRBJ2-1; D may correspond to TRBD1 or TRBD2 (6 bases each). The CDR3 runs to 15 residues. Germline loops: CDR1 SQVTM, CDR2 ANQGSEA. Between the trimmed V and J ends, which lost 6 bases and 1 base, there was a span of 16 bases.

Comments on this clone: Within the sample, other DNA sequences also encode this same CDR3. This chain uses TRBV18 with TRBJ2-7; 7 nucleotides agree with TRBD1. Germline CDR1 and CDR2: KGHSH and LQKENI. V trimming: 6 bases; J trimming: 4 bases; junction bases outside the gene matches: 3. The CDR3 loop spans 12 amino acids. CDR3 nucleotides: TGTGCCAGCTCGCAACAGGGGTACGAGCAGTACTTC. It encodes CASSQQGYEQYF.

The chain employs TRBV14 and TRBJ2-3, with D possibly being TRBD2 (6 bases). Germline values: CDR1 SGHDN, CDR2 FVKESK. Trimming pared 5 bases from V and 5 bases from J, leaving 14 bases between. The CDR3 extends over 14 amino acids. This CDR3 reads CASSLDYYKDTQYF. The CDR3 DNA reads TGTGCCAGCAGCTTGGACTACTACAAAGATACGCAGTATTTT.

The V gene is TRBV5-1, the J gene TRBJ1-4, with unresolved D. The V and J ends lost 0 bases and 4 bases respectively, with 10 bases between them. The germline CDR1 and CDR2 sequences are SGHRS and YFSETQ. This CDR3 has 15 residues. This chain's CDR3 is CASSLGQVLNEKLFF. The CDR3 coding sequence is TGCGCCAGCAGCTTGGGCCAGGTCCTTAATGAAAAACTGTTTTTT.

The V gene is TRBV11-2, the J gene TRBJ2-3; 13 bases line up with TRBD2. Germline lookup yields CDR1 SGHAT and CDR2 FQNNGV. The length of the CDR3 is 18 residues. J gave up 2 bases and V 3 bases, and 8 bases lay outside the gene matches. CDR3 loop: CASSLGLAGPYYTDTQYF. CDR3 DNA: TGTGCCAGCAGCTTGGGACTAGCGGGACCCTACTACACAGATACGCAGTATTTT.

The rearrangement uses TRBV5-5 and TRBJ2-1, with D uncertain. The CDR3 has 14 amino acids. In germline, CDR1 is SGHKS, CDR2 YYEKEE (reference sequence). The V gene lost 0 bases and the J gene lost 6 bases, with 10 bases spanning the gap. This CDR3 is CASSLGAILNEQFF. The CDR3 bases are TGTGCCAGCAGCTTGGGGGCGATACTCAATGAGCAGTTCTTC.

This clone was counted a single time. The CDR3 DNA reads TGCGCCAGCAGCTGGGGGCCGAACACTGAAGCTTTCTTT. Its translation: CASSWGPNTEAFF. The chain combines TRBV5-1 with TRBJ1-1; D may be TRBD1 (6 bases). The CDR3 is 13 residues long. Germline loops: CDR1 SGHRS, CDR2 YFSETQ. V was shortened by 3 bases and J by 1 base, with 7 bases between the two germline ends.

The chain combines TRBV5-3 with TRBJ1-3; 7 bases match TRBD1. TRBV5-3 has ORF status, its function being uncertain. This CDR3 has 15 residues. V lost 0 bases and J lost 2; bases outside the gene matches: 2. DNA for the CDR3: TGTGCCAGAAGCTTGGCTCAGGGGGCTGGAAACACCATATATTTT. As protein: CARSLAQGAGNTIYF.

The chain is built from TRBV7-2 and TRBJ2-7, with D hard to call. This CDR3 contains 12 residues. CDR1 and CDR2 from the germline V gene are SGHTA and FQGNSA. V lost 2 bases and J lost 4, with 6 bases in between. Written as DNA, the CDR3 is TGTGCCAGCAGCTTAACTCGGTACGAGCAGTACTTC. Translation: CASSLTRYEQYF.

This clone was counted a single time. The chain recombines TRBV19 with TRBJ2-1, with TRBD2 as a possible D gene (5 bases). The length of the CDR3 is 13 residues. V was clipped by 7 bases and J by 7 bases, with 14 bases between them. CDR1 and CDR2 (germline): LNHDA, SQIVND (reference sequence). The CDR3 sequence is CASMGDWWNEQFF. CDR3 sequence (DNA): TGTGCCAGTATGGGAGACTGGTGGAATGAGCAGTTCTTC.